A selection of T cell receptor beta chains follows, all from one sample in a study of cytotoxic CD8 clonotypes in ibrutinib-treated CLL. Libraries were prepared by immunoSEQ multiplex PCR; TCRdb keeps only in-frame clonotypes and omits some of them. The sample records roughly 76,000 clones, around 82% being singletons. The sequencing used PBMCs, collected at disease progression, from a patient treated with ibrutinib. Receptors originate from a human donor with chronic lymphocytic leukemia. The CDR3 runs from the conserved cysteine through the conserved F or W. Each record gives: clone size, J gene, V gene, CDR3 protein. Clone size is shown for a subset of rows, as once, few, many or a class of expanded clone.

. TRBJ1-4 TRBV28 CASSLWYRATNEKLFF
. TRBJ1-4 TRBV30 CAWSARGGREKLFF
. TRBJ1-2 TRBV28 CASSLYPPEGYTF
. TRBJ1-6 TRBV6-5 CASTPDRARSPLHF
. TRBJ2-7 TRBV6-1 CASSEVTGRGLQYF
. TRBJ2-2 TRBV5-6 CASSLNLIKVTGELFF
few TRBJ2-2 TRBV2 CARSGTGTITGELFF
. TRBJ2-1 TRBV7-9 CASSQDYNEQFF
once TRBJ1-2 TRBV18 CASSPQVRAYGYTF
. TRBJ2-1 TRBV28 CASSLFRVNEQFF
. TRBJ2-1 TRBV5-1 CASFRTSGSSVEQFF
few TRBJ1-1 TRBV4-1 CASSHYQVAEAFF
. TRBJ1-5 TRBV5-4 CSHPKTGYNQPQHF
. TRBJ2-7 TRBV2 CASSWDATYEQYF
. TRBJ2-1 TRBV10-3 CATDGLAGNNEQFF
. TRBJ2-5 TRBV7-7 CASSLGGPGRGQETQYF
. TRBJ2-7 TRBV5-4 CASSLRLAGGPYEQYF
. TRBJ1-1 TRBV5-1 CASSTTLRGNTEAFF
once TRBJ1-1 TRBV5-1 CASNPGTVTMNTEAFF
few TRBJ1-2 TRBV6-5 CASSRDSGAGYTF
. TRBJ1-5 TRBV5-1 CASSQEGADNQPQHF
. TRBJ2-2 TRBV28 CASSLSLLDRLGTGELFF
. TRBJ1-2 TRBV19 CASTQGADGYTF
. TRBJ2-3 TRBV7-3 CASSFSGTVDTQYF
. TRBJ1-4 TRBV11-2 CASNSEGDEKLFF
. TRBJ2-5 TRBV5-6 CASSQPQGPETQYF
once TRBJ1-1 TRBV10-2 CASSTGWTEAFF
. TRBJ2-6 TRBV7-9 CASSLALSGANVLTF
. TRBJ1-2 TRBV6-5 CASRPPVGAGYTF
. TRBJ2-1 TRBV5-6 CASSKLAGSSYNEQFF
. TRBJ1-5 TRBV6-5 CASRGQGDQPQHF
. TRBJ2-4 TRBV19 CASSIGGGGPGDIQYF